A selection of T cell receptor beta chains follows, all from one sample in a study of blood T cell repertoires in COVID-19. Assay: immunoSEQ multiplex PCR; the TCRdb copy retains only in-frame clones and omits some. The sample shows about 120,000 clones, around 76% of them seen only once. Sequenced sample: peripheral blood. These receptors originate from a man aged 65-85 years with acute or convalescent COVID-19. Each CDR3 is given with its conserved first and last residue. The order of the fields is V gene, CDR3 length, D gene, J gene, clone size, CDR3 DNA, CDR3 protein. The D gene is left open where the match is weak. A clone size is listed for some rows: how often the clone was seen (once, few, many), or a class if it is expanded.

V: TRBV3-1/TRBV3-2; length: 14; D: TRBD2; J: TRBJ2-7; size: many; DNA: TGTGCCAGCAGCCTCCGAGAGCGGGGGGGCGAGCAGTACTTC; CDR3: CASSLRERGGEQYF
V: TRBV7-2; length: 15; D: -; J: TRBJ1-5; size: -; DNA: TGTGCCAGCAGCCTACAGGGTAACGGCAATCAGCCCCAGCATTTT; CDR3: CASSLQGNGNQPQHF
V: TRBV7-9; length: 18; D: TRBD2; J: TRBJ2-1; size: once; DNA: TGTGCCAGCAGCTTACCCCCCAGACTAGCGGGGCTTAACAATGAGCAGTTCTTC; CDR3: CASSLPPRLAGLNNEQFF
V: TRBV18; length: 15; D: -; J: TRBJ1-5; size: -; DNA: TGTGCCAGCTCACCTTCTCAGGGGAACGAAGGGCCCCAGCATTTT; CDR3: CASSPSQGNEGPQHF
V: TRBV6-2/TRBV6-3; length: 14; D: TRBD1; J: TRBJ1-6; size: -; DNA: TGTGCCAGCAGCTGGACAGGGGGTGGCTCACCCCTCCACTTT; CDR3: CASSWTGGGSPLHF
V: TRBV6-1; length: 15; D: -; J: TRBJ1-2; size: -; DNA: TGTGCCAGCAGTGAAGCTAGGTCGGGGATAGAAGGCTACACCTTC; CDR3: CASSEARSGIEGYTF
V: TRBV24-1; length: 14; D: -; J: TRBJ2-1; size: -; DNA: TGTGCCACCAGTGGCCGGGGATCCTACAATGAGCAGTTCTTC; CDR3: CATSGRGSYNEQFF
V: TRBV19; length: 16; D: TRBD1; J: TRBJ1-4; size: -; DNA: TGTGCCAGTAGGGACAGGGCAATGTCGGCTAATGAAAAACTGTTTTTT; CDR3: CASRDRAMSANEKLFF
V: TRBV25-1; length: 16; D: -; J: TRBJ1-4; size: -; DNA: TGTGCCAGCAGTGATGGCCTTTGGAGCCGTGGTGAAAAACTGTTTTTT; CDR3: CASSDGLWSRGEKLFF
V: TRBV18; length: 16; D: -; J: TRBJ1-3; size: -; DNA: TGTGCCAGCTCACCGCCTGGGACTTTCTCTGGAAACACCATATATTTT; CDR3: CASSPPGTFSGNTIYF
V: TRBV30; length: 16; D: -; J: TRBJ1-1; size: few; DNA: TGTGCCTGGGTGATTAATCGGGGGGCGAAGAACACTGAAGCTTTCTTT; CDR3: CAWVINRGAKNTEAFF
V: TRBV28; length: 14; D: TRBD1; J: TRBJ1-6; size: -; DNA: TGTGCCAGCAGACCGGGACAGATAGGTTCACCCCTCCACTTT; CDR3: CASRPGQIGSPLHF
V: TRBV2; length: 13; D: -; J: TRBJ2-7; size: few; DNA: TGTGCCAGCAGTGAACGGCGGGACTACGAGCAGTACTTC; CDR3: CASSERRDYEQYF
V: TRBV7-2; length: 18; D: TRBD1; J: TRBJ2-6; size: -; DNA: TGTGCCAGCAGCTTATTAGATGGGCAGGGGGCGGGGGCCAACGTCCTGACTTTC; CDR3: CASSLLDGQGAGANVLTF
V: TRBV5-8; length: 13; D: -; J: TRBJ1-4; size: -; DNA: TGTGCCAGCAGCTTGGAAGCCCGGGAAAAACTGTTTTTT; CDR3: CASSLEAREKLFF
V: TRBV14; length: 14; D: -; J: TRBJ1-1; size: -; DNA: TGTGCCAGCAGCTACGCGATAATGAACACTGAAGCTTTCTTT; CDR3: CASSYAIMNTEAFF
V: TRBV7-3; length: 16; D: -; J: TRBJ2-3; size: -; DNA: TGTGCCAGCAGCTTATCTGGGGGGGGCCGAGCAGATACGCAGTATTTT; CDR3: CASSLSGGGRADTQYF
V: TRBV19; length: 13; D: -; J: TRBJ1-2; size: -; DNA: TGTGCCAGTAGTATGGGAGGGGTATATGGCTACACCTTC; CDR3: CASSMGGVYGYTF
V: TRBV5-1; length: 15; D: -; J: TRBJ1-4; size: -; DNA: TGCGCCAGCAGCTTGAAGAAGGGAGGGGTCGAAAAACTGTTTTTT; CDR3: CASSLKKGGVEKLFF
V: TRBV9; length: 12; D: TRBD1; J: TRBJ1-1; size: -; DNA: TGTGCCAGCAGTTCCGGACAGGGCAGCGCTTTCTTT; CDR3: CASSSGQGSAFF
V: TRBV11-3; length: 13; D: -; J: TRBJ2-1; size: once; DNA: TGTGCCAGCAGCACTAACACGGGCAATGAGCAGTTCTTC; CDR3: CASSTNTGNEQFF
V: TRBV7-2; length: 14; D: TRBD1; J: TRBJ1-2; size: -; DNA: TGTGCCAGCAGCCCGTTCAAGGGGGCCTCTGGCTACACCTTC; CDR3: CASSPFKGASGYTF
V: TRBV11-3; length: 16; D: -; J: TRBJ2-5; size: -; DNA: TGTGCCAGCAGCTTAAGGGGGGGGCCGTTTAAAGAGACCCAGTACTTC; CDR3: CASSLRGGPFKETQYF
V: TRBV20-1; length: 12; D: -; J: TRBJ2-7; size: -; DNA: TGCAGTGCTAGTAGTTCCGGGTACGAGCAGTACTTC; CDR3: CSASSSGYEQYF
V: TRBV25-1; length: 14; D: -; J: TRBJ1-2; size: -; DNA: TGTGCCAGCTGTGAAATCGCGACTCGGGGTGGCTACACCTTC; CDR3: CASCEIATRGGYTF
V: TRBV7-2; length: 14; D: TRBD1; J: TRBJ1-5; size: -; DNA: TGTGCCAGCAGCGGACAGGGCGGCAATCAGCCCCAGCATTTT; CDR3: CASSGQGGNQPQHF
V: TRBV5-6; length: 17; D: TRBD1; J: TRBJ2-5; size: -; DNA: TGTGCCAGCAGCTTGGAAACCGGGACAGGTGATGGAGAGACCCAGTACTTC; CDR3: CASSLETGTGDGETQYF
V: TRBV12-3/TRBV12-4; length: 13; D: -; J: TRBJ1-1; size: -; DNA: TGTGCCAGCAGTTTTCGGGGTAGCACTGAAGCTTTCTTT; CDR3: CASSFRGSTEAFF
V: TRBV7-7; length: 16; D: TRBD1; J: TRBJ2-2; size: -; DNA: TGTGCTAGCAGCTCCCGGACAGGTCGAATCACCGGGGAGCTGTTTTTT; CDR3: CASSSRTGRITGELFF
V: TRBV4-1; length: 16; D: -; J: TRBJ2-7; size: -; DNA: TGCGCCAGCAGCCAACCCCGGGATCAGGGGCCCTACGAGCAGTACTTC; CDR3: CASSQPRDQGPYEQYF
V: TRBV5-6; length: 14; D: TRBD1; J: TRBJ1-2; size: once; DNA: TGTGCCAGCAGCGGAAGGGACAGGGCGGGTGGCTACACCTTC; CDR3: CASSGRDRAGGYTF
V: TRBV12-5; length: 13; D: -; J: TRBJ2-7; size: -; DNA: TGTGCTAGTGGCCGGGACATCTCCTACGAGCAGTACTTC; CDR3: CASGRDISYEQYF
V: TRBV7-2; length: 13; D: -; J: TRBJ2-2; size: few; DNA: TGTGCCAGCAGCCCCCCGGGACAATGGGAGCTGTTTTTT; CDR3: CASSPPGQWELFF
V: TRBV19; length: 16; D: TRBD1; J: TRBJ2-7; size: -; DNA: TGTGCCAGTAGTCCTAGGACAGGGGGGGGATCCTACGAGCAGTACTTC; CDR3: CASSPRTGGGSYEQYF
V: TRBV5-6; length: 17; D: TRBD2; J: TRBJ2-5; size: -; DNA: TGTGCCAGCAGCCTGATAGCGGGGGGCCGGGTTGGAGAGACCCAGTACTTC; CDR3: CASSLIAGGRVGETQYF
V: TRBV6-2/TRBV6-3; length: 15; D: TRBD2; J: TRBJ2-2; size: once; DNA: TGTGCCAGCAGTACAGCGGGGGGGCTATCCGGGGAGCTGTTTTTT; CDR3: CASSTAGGLSGELFF
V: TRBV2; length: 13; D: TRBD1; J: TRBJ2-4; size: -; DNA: TGTGCCAGACAGGGGGCGGCCAAAAACATTCAGTACTTC; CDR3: CARQGAAKNIQYF
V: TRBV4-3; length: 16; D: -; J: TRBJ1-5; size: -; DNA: TGCGCCAGCAGCCAAGAGCTCACTTATAGCAATCAGCCCCAGCATTTT; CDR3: CASSQELTYSNQPQHF